The text below deals with one T cell receptor (beta chain). Its antigen is as yet unknown. Assay: immunoSEQ multiplex PCR; the TCRdb copy retains only in-frame clones and omits some. The sample contains 120,000 to 150,000 clones, around 90% of which appear only once. The data originate from a study of cytomegalovirus exposure and HLA in healthy donors. Study-wide points: That first-cohort TCR clusters tended to co-occur in the 100 to 150 validation repertoires was found in a later analysis.

The CDR3 totals 13 residues. Trimming took 0 bases from V and 15 from J; bases not matched to a gene: 3. CDR1 and CDR2 (germline): MNHEY, SVGAGI. The sequence came from a man younger than 30 in good health and CMV-seropositive. This chain connects TRBV6-5 to TRBJ2-6; 9 bases line up with TRBD2. The sample consisted of PBMCs. CDR3 in amino acids: CASSYSAGGPLTF. CDR3 coding DNA: TGTGCCAGCAGTTACTCTGCGGGAGGGCCCCTGACTTTC.